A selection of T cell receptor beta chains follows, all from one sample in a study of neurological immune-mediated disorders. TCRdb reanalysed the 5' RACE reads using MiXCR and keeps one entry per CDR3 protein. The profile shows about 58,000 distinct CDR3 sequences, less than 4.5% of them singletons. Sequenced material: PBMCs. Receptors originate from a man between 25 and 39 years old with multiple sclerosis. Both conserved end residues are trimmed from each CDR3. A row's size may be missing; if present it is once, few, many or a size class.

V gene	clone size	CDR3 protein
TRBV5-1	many	ASSLPVGQQTDTQY
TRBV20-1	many	SAREATSGPRRDTQY
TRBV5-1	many	ASSLVGETYNEQF
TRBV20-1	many	SARPRIQGPDTQY
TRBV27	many	ASSSQGQGAYEQY
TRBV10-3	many	AISESAGTSGSETQY
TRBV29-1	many	SVWDSGGPQH
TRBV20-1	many	SARRDRAYNEQF
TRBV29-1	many	SVEEGATEAF
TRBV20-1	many	SASEREEEGETQY
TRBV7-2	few	ASTIRTNTEAF
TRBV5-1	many	ASSLRDTDTEAF
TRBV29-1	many	SVEDLQGWGEAF
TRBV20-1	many	SALQGEHQPQH
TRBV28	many	ASSLPGLAGGDTQY
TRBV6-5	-	ASSGQGAGDTEAF
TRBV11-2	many	ASSPTHRGLGDEQF
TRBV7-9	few	ASSFPTDYQIRGDTEAF
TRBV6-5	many	ASSYGTGDYEQY
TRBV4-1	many	ASSQEYIPAKRYEKLF
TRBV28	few	ASSSYNSPLN
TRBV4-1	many	ASSQKPALGSSTDTQY
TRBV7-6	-	AISLGRGSNQPQH
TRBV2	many	ASSEGTSPEDYQETQY
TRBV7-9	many	ASSPGTANTEAF
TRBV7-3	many	ASSQNSGTSYNEQF
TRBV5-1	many	ASSLDRAYGYT
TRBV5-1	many	ASSLETGAEAF
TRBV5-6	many	ASSLGPAYEQY
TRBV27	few	ASSLATSYEQY
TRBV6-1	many	ASSELRTDTQY
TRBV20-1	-	SVGGGKIQY
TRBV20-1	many	SARVRGTANNSPLH
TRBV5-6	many	ASSLAGYEQF